Below are 7 T cell receptor beta chains sequenced from a single sample in a study of vaccination and CD4 T cells after COVID-19. Treatment specified: roughly 10-day PBMC culture with coronavirus spike peptide pools or control peptides (ViraFEST assay). The antigens these receptors bind are not known. Scientists ran DNA taken from cultured CD4+ T cells through the Oncomine TCR Beta short-read assay for sequencing. TCRdb reprocessed the PCR reads with MiXCR, giving one entry per CDR3 protein. The sample lists about 16,000 distinct CDR3 sequences, 45% to 55% occurring once. The sequenced sample was CD4+ T cells from blood, cultured in vitro, obtained before SARS-CoV-2 vaccination. The receptors originated from a human donor who had recovered from COVID-19.

The V call is TRBV2, the J call TRBJ2-2, with D hard to call. Germline lookup yields CDR1 SNHLY and CDR2 FYNNEI. The CDR3 sequence is 17 residues long. Trimming pared 8 bases from V and 0 bases from J, leaving 19 bases between. The CDR3 DNA sequence: TGTGCCAGCCAACGCCCTCCCTCCTCTGCGAACACCGGGGAGCTGTTTTTT. It encodes CASQRPPSSANTGELFF. Full variable domain (remainder filled in from reference TRBV2 and TRBJ2-2): EPEVTQTPSHQVTQMGQEVILRCVPISNHLYFYWYRQILGQKVEFLVSFYNNEISEKSEIFDDQFSVERPDGSNFTLKIRSTKLEDSAMYFCASQRPPSSANTGELFFGEGSRLTVL.

This clonotype was observed a single time. The chain employs TRBV20-1 and TRBJ2-3; D is unresolved. Per the germline V gene, CDR1 is DFQATT and CDR2 is SNEGSKA (reference sequence). The CDR3 sequence is 12 residues long. V was cut by 3 bases and J by 2 bases, with 6 bases left in between. CDR3 nucleotides: TGCAGTGCTAGTGTTACCACAGATACGCAGTATTTT. Translated, it gives CSASVTTDTQYF.

The gene calls are TRBV4-2 and TRBJ2-3; D may correspond to TRBD1 or TRBD2 (5 bases each). Germline loops: CDR1 LGHNA, CDR2 YNFKEQ. V was cut by 5 bases and J by 2 bases, with 20 bases left in between. CDR3 length: 17 amino acids. The CDR3: CASSTAIGTEATDTQYF. The CDR3 DNA sequence: TGTGCCAGCAGCACTGCTATCGGGACCGAAGCCACAGATACGCAGTATTTT.

In this sample, this clonotype turned up a few times. The rearrangement links TRBV2 to TRBJ1-5; 10 bases align to TRBD1. In germline, CDR1 is SNHLY, CDR2 FYNNEI. V was clipped by 6 bases and J by 4 bases; unmatched bases: 6. The CDR3 length is 15 residues. CDR3 coding DNA: TGTGCCAGCAGGCGGGACAGGGGTTCAAATCAGCCCCAGCATTTT. It is translated as CASRRDRGSNQPQHF.

The chain couples TRBV7-2 to TRBJ1-6; TRBD1 might be the D (6 bases). CDR1 is SGHTA, CDR2 FQGNSA, per germline. This CDR3 region has 16 residues. V was pared by 5 bases and J by 7 bases, with 18 bases between. This chain's CDR3 is CASSGGRGSRNSPLHF. The CDR3 region has the DNA TGTGCCAGCAGCGGGGGGCGGGGTTCAAGAAATTCACCCCTCCACTTT.

The chain employs TRBV6-2 or TRBV6-3 and TRBJ2-5, with 8 nucleotides matching TRBD1. The CDR3 is 14 residues long. Germline V gene sequence: CDR1 MNHEY, CDR2 SVGEGT. The V and J ends lost 8 bases and 5 bases, in that order; junction bases with no gene match: 10. CDR3 nucleotides: TGTGCCAGCCATGCTAGCACAGGGGGGGAGACCCAGTACTTC. It codes for CASHASTGGETQYF.

This clonotype has a handful of counts. V gene TRBV19 combines with J gene TRBJ1-1, with TRBD1 matching 9 bases. Germline loops: CDR1 LNHDA, CDR2 SQIVND (reference sequence). Trimming removed 5 bases from V and 1 base from J; junction bases left unmatched: 11. The CDR3 extends over 17 amino acids. The CDR3 loop reads CASSPQGTGLRNTEAFF. CDR3 nucleotides: TGTGCCAGTAGTCCCCAAGGGACAGGGCTTAGGAACACTGAAGCTTTCTTT.